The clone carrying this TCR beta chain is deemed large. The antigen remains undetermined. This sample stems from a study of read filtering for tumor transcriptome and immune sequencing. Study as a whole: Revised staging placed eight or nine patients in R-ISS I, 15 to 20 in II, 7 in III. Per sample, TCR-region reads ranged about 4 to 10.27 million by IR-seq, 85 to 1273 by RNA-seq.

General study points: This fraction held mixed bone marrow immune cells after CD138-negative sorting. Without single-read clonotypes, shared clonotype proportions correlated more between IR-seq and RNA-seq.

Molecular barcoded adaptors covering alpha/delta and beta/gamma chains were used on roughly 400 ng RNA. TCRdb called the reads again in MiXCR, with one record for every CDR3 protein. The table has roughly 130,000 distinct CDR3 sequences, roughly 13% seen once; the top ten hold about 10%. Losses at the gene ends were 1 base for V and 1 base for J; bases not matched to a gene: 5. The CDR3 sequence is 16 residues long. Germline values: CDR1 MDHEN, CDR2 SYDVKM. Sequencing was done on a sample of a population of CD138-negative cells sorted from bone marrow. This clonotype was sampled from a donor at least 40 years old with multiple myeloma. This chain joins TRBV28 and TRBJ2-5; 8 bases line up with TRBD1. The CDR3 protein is CASSLYRGTFQETQYF. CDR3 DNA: TGTGCCAGCAGTTTATACAGGGGGACCTTCCAAGAGACCCAGTACTTC.